The 9 T cell receptor beta chains listed next were all sequenced from one sample in a study of PD-L1 blockade in urothelial cancer (TCRdb year 2017). Interpreted using the paper, the time point label stands for: pretreatment peripheral blood. The library was made by the immunoSEQ multiplex PCR assay. The clones in this table, taken by TCRdb from immuneACCESS, are in-frame only. Not every clone is retained; where verified, under half of the shortfall comes from an unresolved V gene, and the cause of the rest is unknown. This sample lists approximately 50,000 clones; roughly 80% were detected once. The leading ten clones occupy roughly 2.9% of the sample. The sample consisted of PBMCs, taken around atezolizumab (anti-PD-L1) treatment. The receptors stem from a man aged 65-85 years with urothelial cancer.

This clone was seen more than once but under ten times. The chain has TRBV6-5 and TRBJ2-7; 7 nucleotides match TRBD2. This CDR3 has 15 amino acids. In germline, CDR1 is MNHEY, CDR2 SVGAGI. J was trimmed by 4 bases and V by 7 bases; bases with no gene match: 13. CDR3 bases: TGTGCCAGCAAAGGCAGGGAGGGCGAAGGATACGAGCAGTACTTC. Protein: CASKGREGEGYEQYF.

The chain couples TRBV7-2 to TRBJ1-1; D perhaps matches TRBD1 (6 bases). V was trimmed by 5 bases and J by 4 bases, leaving 17 bases between them. The germline V gene has CDR1 SGHTA and CDR2 FQGNSA. The CDR3 consists of 15 residues. Here the CDR3 reads CASSRGARGVTEAFF. In DNA form, the CDR3 reads TGTGCCAGCAGCCGAGGAGCCAGGGGAGTCACTGAAGCTTTCTTT.

This chain uses TRBV5-1 with TRBJ2-1; 12 bases are a match to TRBD2. Germline trimming cut 0 bases from V and 4 bases from J; bases unmatched to any gene: 5. There are 17 residues in the CDR3. Germline V CDR1 and CDR2: SGHRS, YFSETQ. DNA of the CDR3: TGCGCCAGCAGCTTGGCGACTAGCGGGAGTTTGTACAATGAGCAGTTCTTC. Protein: CASSLATSGSLYNEQFF.

This clone was recorded a few times. This chain joins TRBV2 and TRBJ2-7; D perhaps matches TRBD2 (5 bases). This CDR3 comprises 13 residues. Germline CDR1 reads SNHLY; CDR2 reads FYNNEI. Trimming stripped 3 bases from V and 2 bases from J, with 8 bases between. Written as DNA, the CDR3 is TGTGCCAGCAGTGATACGGGAACCTACGAGCAGTACTTC. It translates to CASSDTGTYEQYF. The whole variable domain, remainder taken from reference TRBV2 and TRBJ2-7, is EPEVTQTPSHQVTQMGQEVILRCVPISNHLYFYWYRQILGQKVEFLVSFYNNEISEKSEIFDDQFSVERPDGSNFTLKIRSTKLEDSAMYFCASSDTGTYEQYFGPGTRLTVT.

V usage is TRBV5-1 and J usage is TRBJ1-1, with D tentatively TRBD1 (5 bases). The CDR3 sequence is 15 residues long. Trimming took off 4 bases at V and 1 base at J, with 14 bases between the two ends. Germline values: CDR1 SGHRS, CDR2 YFSETQ. CDR3 sequence reads: CASSPGGGRNTEAFF. Here the CDR3 DNA reads TGCGCCAGCAGCCCGGGGGGTGGGAGGAACACTGAAGCTTTCTTT.

The chain combines TRBV28 with TRBJ1-5; no clear D. The CDR3 spans 15 residues. V gave up 3 bases and J gave up 2 bases, with 11 bases separating them. Germline assignment: CDR1 MDHEN and CDR2 SYDVKM. CDR3: CASSLEAPGNQPQHF. In nucleotides, the CDR3 is TGTGCCAGCAGTTTGGAGGCGCCGGGCAATCAGCCCCAGCATTTT. Using reference TRBV28 and TRBJ1-5 for the parts outside the CDR3, the full variable domain is DVKVTQSSRYLVKRTGEKVFLECVQDMDHENMFWYRQDPGLGLRLIYFSYDVKMKEKGDIPEGYSVSREKKERFSLILESASTNQTSMYLCASSLEAPGNQPQHFGDGTRLSIL.

CDR3 nucleotide sequence: TGTGCCAGCAGCCCGACGACAGGGTGGAAGAACGAGCAGTACTTC. This translates into CASSPTTGWKNEQYF. This rearrangement joins TRBV28 to TRBJ2-7; 7 positions agree with TRBD1. Germline loops: CDR1 MDHEN, CDR2 SYDVKM. The V segment lost 6 bases and the J segment 5 bases; nucleotides outside the gene matches: 13. There are 15 residues in the CDR3.

V is TRBV5-4 and J is TRBJ1-2; tentatively, D is TRBD1 (6 bases). Looked up from germline, CDR1 is SGHNT and CDR2 is YYREEE (reference sequence). The length of the CDR3 is 12 residues. V was clipped by 0 bases and J by 8 bases, with 8 bases between them. The CDR3 here is CASSLARGGYTF. The DNA of the CDR3 is TGTGCCAGCAGCTTGGCAAGGGGGGGCTACACCTTC.

This chain uses TRBV5-1 with TRBJ2-1; D perhaps matches TRBD1 (6 bases). Per the germline V gene, CDR1 is SGHRS and CDR2 is YFSETQ. With 3 bases removed from V and 4 bases from J, the gap between germline ends came to 14 bases. The CDR3 contains 15 residues. CDR3 loop: CASSSGRTVYNEQFF. CDR3 nucleotides: TGCGCCAGCAGCTCAGGACGGACAGTATACAATGAGCAGTTCTTC.